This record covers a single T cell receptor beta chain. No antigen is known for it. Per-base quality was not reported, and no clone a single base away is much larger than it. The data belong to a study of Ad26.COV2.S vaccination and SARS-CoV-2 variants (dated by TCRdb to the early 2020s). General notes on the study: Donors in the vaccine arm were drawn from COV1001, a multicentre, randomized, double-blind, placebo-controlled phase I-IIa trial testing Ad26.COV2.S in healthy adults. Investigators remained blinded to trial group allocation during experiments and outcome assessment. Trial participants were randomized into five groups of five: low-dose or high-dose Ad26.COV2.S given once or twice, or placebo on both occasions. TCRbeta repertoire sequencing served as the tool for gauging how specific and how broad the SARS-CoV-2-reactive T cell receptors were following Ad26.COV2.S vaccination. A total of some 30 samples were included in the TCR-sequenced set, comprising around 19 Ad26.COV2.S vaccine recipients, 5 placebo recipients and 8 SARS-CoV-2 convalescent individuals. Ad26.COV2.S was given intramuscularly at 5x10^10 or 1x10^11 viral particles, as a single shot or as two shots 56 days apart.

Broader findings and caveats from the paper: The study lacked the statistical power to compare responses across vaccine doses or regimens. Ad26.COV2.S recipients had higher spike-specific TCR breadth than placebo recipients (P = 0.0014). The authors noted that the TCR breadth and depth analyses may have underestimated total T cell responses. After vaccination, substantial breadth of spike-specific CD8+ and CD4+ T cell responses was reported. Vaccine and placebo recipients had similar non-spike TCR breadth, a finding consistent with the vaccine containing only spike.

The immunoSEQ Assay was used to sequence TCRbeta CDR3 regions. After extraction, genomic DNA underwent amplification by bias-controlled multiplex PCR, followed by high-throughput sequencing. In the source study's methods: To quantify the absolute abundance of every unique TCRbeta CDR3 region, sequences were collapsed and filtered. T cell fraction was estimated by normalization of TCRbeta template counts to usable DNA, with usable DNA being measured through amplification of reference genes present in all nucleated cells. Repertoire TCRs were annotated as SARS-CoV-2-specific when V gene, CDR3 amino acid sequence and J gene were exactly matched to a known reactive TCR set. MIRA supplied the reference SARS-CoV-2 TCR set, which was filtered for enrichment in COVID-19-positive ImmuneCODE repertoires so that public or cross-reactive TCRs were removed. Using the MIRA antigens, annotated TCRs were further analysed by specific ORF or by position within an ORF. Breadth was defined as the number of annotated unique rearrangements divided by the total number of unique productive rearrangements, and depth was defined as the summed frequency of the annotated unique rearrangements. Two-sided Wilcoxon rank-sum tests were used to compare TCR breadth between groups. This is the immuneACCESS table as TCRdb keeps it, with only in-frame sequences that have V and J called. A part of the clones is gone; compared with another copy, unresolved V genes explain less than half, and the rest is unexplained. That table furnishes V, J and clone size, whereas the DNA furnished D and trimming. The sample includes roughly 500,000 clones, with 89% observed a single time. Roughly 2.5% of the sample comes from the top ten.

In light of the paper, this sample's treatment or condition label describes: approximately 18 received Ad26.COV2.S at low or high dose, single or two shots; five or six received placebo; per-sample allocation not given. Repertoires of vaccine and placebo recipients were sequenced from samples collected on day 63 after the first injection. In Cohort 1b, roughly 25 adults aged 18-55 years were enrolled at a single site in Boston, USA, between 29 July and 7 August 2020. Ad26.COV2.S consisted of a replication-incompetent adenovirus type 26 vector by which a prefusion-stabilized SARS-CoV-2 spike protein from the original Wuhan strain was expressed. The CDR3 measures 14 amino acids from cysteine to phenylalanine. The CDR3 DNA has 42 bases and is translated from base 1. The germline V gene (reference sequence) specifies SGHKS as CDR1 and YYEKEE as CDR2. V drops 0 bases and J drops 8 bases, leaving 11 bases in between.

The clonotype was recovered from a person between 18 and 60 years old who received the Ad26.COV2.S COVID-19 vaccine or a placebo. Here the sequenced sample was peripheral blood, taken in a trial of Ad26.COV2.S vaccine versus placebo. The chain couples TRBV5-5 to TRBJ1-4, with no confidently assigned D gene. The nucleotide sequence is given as TGTGCCAGCAGCTTGGCCGGGCTGGTGGAAAAACTGTTTTTT. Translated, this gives CASSLAGLVEKLFF.